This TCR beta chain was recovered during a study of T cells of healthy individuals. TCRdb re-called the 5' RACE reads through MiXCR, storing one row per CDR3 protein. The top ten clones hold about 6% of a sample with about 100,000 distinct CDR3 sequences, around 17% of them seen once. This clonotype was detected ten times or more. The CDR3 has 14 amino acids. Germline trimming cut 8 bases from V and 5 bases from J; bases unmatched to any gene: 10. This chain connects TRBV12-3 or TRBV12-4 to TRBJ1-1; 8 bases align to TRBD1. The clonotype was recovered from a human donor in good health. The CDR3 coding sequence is TGTGCCAGCGCGGACAGGGAGGGAAGTACTGAAGCTTTCTTT. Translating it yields CASADREGSTEAFF.